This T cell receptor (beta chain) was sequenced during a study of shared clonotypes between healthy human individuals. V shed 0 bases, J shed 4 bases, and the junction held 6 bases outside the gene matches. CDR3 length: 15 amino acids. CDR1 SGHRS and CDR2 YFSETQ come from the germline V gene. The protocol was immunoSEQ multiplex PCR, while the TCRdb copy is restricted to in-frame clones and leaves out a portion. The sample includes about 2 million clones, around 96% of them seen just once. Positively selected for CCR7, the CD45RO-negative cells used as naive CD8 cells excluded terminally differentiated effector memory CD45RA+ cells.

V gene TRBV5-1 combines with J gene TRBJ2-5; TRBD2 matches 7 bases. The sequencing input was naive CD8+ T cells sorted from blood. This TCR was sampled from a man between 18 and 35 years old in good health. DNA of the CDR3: TGCGCCAGCAGCTTGGAAGCGGGGTTTGGAGAGACCCAGTACTTC. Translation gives CASSLEAGFGETQYF.